Shown below are 18 T cell receptor beta chains from a single sample sequenced in a study of immune cell composition in non-small cell lung cancer. Using immunoSEQ multiplex PCR, the repertoire was profiled, and TCRdb retains in-frame clones only, with some absent. The sample shows around 4,500 clones, roughly 88% of them seen only once. The sample was lung tumor tissue. The receptors were sampled from a human donor with non-small cell lung cancer.

The gene calls are TRBV5-8 and TRBJ2-1; D remains ambiguous. V lost 5 bases, J lost 2 bases, and 8 bases lay in between. The CDR3 totals 13 residues. Germline CDR1 and CDR2: SGHTS and YDEGEE. CDR3 in DNA: TGTGCCAGCAGGGCAGGCCCCTACAATGAGCAGTTCTTC. This encodes CASRAGPYNEQFF.

This clone was seen a few times. The chain employs TRBV5-4 and TRBJ2-3, with D possibly matching TRBD2 (6 bases). The CDR3 consists of 16 residues. V lost 4 bases and J lost 6, with 21 bases in between. Germline-derived CDR1 and CDR2 are SGHNT and YYREEE (reference sequence). CDR3 sequence: CASSPGPPGGGDTQYF. CDR3 in DNA: TGTGCCAGCAGCCCAGGGCCCCCGGGTGGGGGGGATACGCAGTATTTT.

This sequence joins TRBV29-1 and TRBJ1-3; D remains ambiguous. The CDR3 runs to 12 residues. V lost 4 bases and J lost 3, with 7 bases in between. The germline CDR1 and CDR2 sequences are SQVTM and ANQGSEA. The CDR3 DNA sequence: TGCAGCGTTGCCGGTGGTGGAAACACCATATATTTT. Protein sequence: CSVAGGGNTIYF.

This clone was found a few times. This sequence joins TRBV29-1 and TRBJ2-5; TRBD1 is a possible D gene (6 bases). The CDR3 loop spans 13 amino acids. Germline V lookup: CDR1 SQVTM, CDR2 ANQGSEA. With 2 bases removed from V and 1 base from J, the gap between germline ends came to 8 bases. The CDR3 DNA sequence: TGCAGCGTTGAACAGGGGACCCAAGAGACCCAGTACTTC. This translates into CSVEQGTQETQYF.

The rearrangement uses TRBV28 and TRBJ2-7; 11 bases are a match to TRBD1. V shed 4 bases and J 6 bases; nucleotides not matched to a gene: 5. CDR1 is MDHEN and CDR2 is SYDVKM in the germline V gene. The CDR3 is made up of 14 amino acids. The CDR3 sequence: CASSWTGGLSEQYF. The CDR3 DNA reads TGTGCCAGCAGTTGGACAGGGGGCTTGAGCGAGCAGTACTTC.

This rearrangement joins TRBV27 to TRBJ1-4; D remains ambiguous. Trimming shortened V by 7 bases and J by 4 bases, and 19 bases separated the two germline ends. The germline gives CDR1 MNHEY, CDR2 SMNVEV (reference sequence). CDR3 length: 16 residues. CDR3 protein: CASNAGGPRINEKLFF. DNA for the CDR3: TGTGCCAGCAACGCCGGAGGGCCTAGAATTAATGAAAAACTGTTTTTT. The entire variable domain, with the rest obtained from reference TRBV27 and TRBJ1-4, is as follows: EAQVTQNPRYLITVTGKKLTVTCSQNMNHEYMSWYRQDPGLGLRQIYYSMNVEVTDKGDVPEGYKVSRKEKRNFPLILESPSPNQTSLYFCASNAGGPRINEKLFFGSGTQLSVL.

The chain uses TRBV14 and TRBJ2-5; 11 bases map to TRBD2. J lost 1 base, V lost 2 bases, and 3 bases had no gene match. This CDR3 contains 16 residues. Germline lookup yields CDR1 SGHDN and CDR2 FVKESK. The CDR3 region is CASSQRLAGFQETQYF. In nucleotides, the CDR3 is TGTGCCAGCAGCCAAAGACTAGCGGGGTTCCAAGAGACCCAGTACTTC. The variable domain in full, with the rest retrieved from reference TRBV14 and TRBJ2-5, is EAGVTQFPSHSVIEKGQTVTLRCDPISGHDNLYWYRRVMGKEIKFLLHFVKESKQDESGMPNNRFLAERTGGTYSTLKVQPAELEDSGVYFCASSQRLAGFQETQYFGPGTRLLVL.

J is TRBJ2-2 and V is TRBV29-1, with D maybe TRBD2 (5 bases). This CDR3 is built from 13 residues. Germline assignment: CDR1 SQVTM and CDR2 ANQGSEA. Trimming cost V 6 bases and J 1 base, with 9 bases left between them. The DNA of the CDR3 is TGCAGCGTCCACCGGGGGAACACCGGGGAGCTGTTTTTT. Its protein is CSVHRGNTGELFF.

V and J are TRBV5-6 and TRBJ2-6; TRBD1 might be the D (5 bases). Per the germline V gene, CDR1 is SGHDT and CDR2 is YYEEEE. This CDR3 is 18 amino acids long. The V and J ends lost 0 bases and 0 bases respectively, with 13 bases between them. Here the CDR3 reads CASSLGQPIYSGANVLTF. CDR3 nucleotide sequence: TGTGCCAGCAGCTTGGGACAGCCAATATACTCTGGGGCCAACGTCCTGACTTTC.

CDR3 amino acids: CASSLRAQWRTGELFF. The DNA for the CDR3 is TGTGCCAGCAGTTTACGAGCCCAGTGGAGAACCGGGGAGCTGTTTTTT. The chain couples TRBV28 to TRBJ2-2, with D unclear. The CDR3 sequence is 16 residues long. V was cut by 2 bases and J by 5 bases, with 15 bases left in between. CDR1 is MDHEN and CDR2 is SYDVKM in the germline V gene.

The rearrangement links TRBV7-3 to TRBJ1-2; D might be TRBD1 (5 bases). CDR3 length: 14 amino acids. Germline values: CDR1 SGHTA, CDR2 FQGTGA. Trimming took off 5 bases at V and 4 bases at J, with 14 bases between the two ends. The CDR3 nucleotides are TGTGCCAGCAGCCCCGGCCCAGGGTCCTATGGCTACACCTTC. Its protein is CASSPGPGSYGYTF.

The V and J genes are TRBV10-1 and TRBJ1-1; no clear D. Trimming left V 7 bases short and J 1 base short, with 10 bases between. CDR1 is WNHNN and CDR2 is SYGVQD in the germline V gene (reference sequence). The CDR3 spans 13 residues. The DNA of the CDR3 is TGCGCCAGCAAGGCCCGGGAGAACACTGAAGCTTTCTTT. Translated: CASKARENTEAFF.

A few counts support this clone. The genes are TRBV11-3 and TRBJ2-3; D remains ambiguous. Germline CDR1 and CDR2: SGHNT and YENEEA. V lost 5 bases and J 2 bases, leaving 8 bases between the germline ends. The CDR3 has 13 residues. The CDR3 bases are TGTGCCAGCAGCCCGGTGCCCACAGATACGCAGTATTTT. Its protein is CASSPVPTDTQYF.

The chain links TRBV7-8 to TRBJ2-1; 13 nucleotides match TRBD2. The V segment lost 5 bases and the J segment 5 bases; nucleotides outside the gene matches: 3. Germline V gives CDR1 SGHVS, CDR2 FQNEAQ. The CDR3 totals 15 residues. In DNA, the CDR3 is TGTGCCAGCAGCGTTACTAGCGGGAGGGACAATGAGCAGTTCTTC. It specifies CASSVTSGRDNEQFF.

The gene calls are TRBV28 and TRBJ1-2, with a weak D call TRBD1 (5 bases). This CDR3 is built from 13 residues. Trimming removed 4 bases from V and 6 bases from J, with 12 bases in between. Germline V gives CDR1 MDHEN, CDR2 SYDVKM. The CDR3 DNA sequence: TGTGCCAGCAGTTCTGGGGCATCGGATGGCTACACCTTC. Translated, it gives CASSSGASDGYTF.

The rearrangement joins TRBV5-6 to TRBJ2-5, with 8 bases lining up with TRBD1. This CDR3 has 14 amino acids. V lost 2 bases and J lost 4; bases outside the gene matches: 4. In germline, CDR1 is SGHDT, CDR2 YYEEEE. The CDR3 DNA reads as TGTGCCAGCAGCTTTGACAGGGGTGCAGAGACCCAGTACTTC. Residues: CASSFDRGAETQYF. The full variable domain, completed using reference TRBV5-6 and TRBJ2-5, is DAGVTQSPTHLIKTRGQQVTLRCSPKSGHDTVSWYQQALGQGPQFIFQYYEEEERQRGNFPDRFSGHQFPNYSSELNVNALLLGDSALYLCASSFDRGAETQYFGPGTRLLVL.

The chain carries TRBV2 and TRBJ2-4, with TRBD2 as a possible D gene (6 bases). This CDR3 contains 14 residues. CDR1 SNHLY and CDR2 FYNNEI come from the germline V gene. The V and J ends lost 7 bases and 5 bases respectively, with 15 bases between them. The CDR3 DNA reads TGTGCCAGCACTCGGGAGTCGGGGCAAAACATTCAGTACTTC. Translating it yields CASTRESGQNIQYF.

This rearrangement joins TRBV5-1 to TRBJ2-3; weak D call: TRBD2 (6 bases). V shed 4 bases and J shed 2 bases, with 14 bases lying between them. This CDR3 region has 15 residues. Germline V gene lookup returns CDR1 SGHRS and CDR2 YFSETQ. The CDR3 DNA sequence: TGCGCCAGCAGCCTACTAGCCGCCCCCACAGATACGCAGTATTTT. Amino acids: CASSLLAAPTDTQYF.